The 23 T cell receptor beta chains given below trace back to one sample, sequenced in a study of blood T cells in healthy people across ages (dated by TCRdb to 2014 to 2015). The library was built by means of 5' RACE. Instrument used: Illumina HiSeq 2500. The second PCR ran for about 7 to 11 cycles and used a J-beta primer mix along with a sample-barcoded 5' primer. TCRdb reprocessing: public reads trimmed at Q25 with fastp, clones called with MiXCR, in-frame beta chains kept. Rows are unified per CDR3 protein, each entry keeping the most common DNA and genes. A total of over 500,000 distinct CDR3 sequences appear in this sample, 25% to 35% of them only once. The ten largest account for 3% to 4% of the sample. The sample was also linked to a second study, of T cells of mothers and their children.

Sequenced: blood. The receptors here all came from a boy aged 2 to 9 in good health.

The rearrangement uses TRBV11-3 and TRBJ2-3; D remains ambiguous. The V gene's germline CDR1 is SGHNT and CDR2 YENEEA. The CDR3 spans 13 residues. The ends were cut back, 3 bases at V and 6 bases at J, with 10 bases in the middle. The CDR3 DNA reads as TGTGCCAGCAGCTTGGGGTTTAGGGATACGCAGTATTTT. Translating gives CASSLGFRDTQYF.

This chain connects TRBV24-1 to TRBJ2-7; a possible D gene is TRBD2 (6 bases). The germline V gene has CDR1 KGHDR and CDR2 SFDVKD. The CDR3 is 13 amino acids. V gave up 8 bases and J gave up 4 bases, with 14 bases separating them. The CDR3 DNA sequence: TGTGCCACCATCGGAGGGAATTTGTACGAGCAGTACTTC. Its protein is CATIGGNLYEQYF.

This clonotype occurred many times. The CDR3 coding sequence is TGCAGTGCTAGAGATCGAGTCCAGCGGGGGGGCCTGATGGCGCAGTATTTT. It yields the protein CSARDRVQRGGLMAQYF. The chain combines TRBV20-1 with TRBJ2-3; TRBD2 agrees at 10 bases. After removal of 0 bases from V and 10 bases from J, the junction contained 16 bases not matched to a gene. CDR3 length: 17 amino acids. Germline CDR1 reads DFQATT; CDR2 reads SNEGSKA (reference sequence).

Worth noting for this clonotype: One end of the junction fails to match germline, which may point to a read error. The V and J genes are TRBV3-1 and TRBJ1-1; TRBD1 is a possible D gene (5 bases). CDR3 length: 15 residues. Germline loops: CDR1 LGHDT, CDR2 YNNKEL (reference sequence). The CDR3: CACSHTAQGRTEAFF. The CDR3 coding sequence is TGTGCCTGCAGCCACACGGCTCAGGGTAGGACTGAAGCTTTCTTT.

This clonotype occurred a few times. The chain is built from TRBV7-9 and TRBJ1-1, with a weak D call TRBD1 (6 bases). The CDR3 extends over 17 amino acids. With 5 bases removed from V and 0 bases from J, the gap between germline ends came to 19 bases. Germline values: CDR1 SEHNR, CDR2 FQNEAQ (reference sequence). CDR3 amino acids: CASSRGGTGKMNTEAFF. Here the CDR3 DNA reads TGTGCCAGCAGCAGAGGGGGGACGGGGAAGATGAACACTGAAGCTTTCTTT.

The chain combines TRBV7-9 with TRBJ2-3; TRBD1 is a possible D gene (6 bases). The CDR3 totals 15 residues. V lost 5 bases and J lost 4, with 16 bases in between. CDR1 and CDR2 from the germline V gene are SEHNR and FQNEAQ (reference sequence). The CDR3 protein is CASSGWTDEPDTQYF. The CDR3 DNA reads as TGTGCCAGCAGCGGTTGGACAGATGAGCCAGATACGCAGTATTTT.

The genes are TRBV7-2 and TRBJ1-2; D is ambiguous. The CDR3 sequence is 14 residues long. Germline-derived CDR1 and CDR2 are SGHTA and FQGNSA. The V and J ends lost 0 bases and 4 bases respectively, with 9 bases between them. The CDR3 DNA reads as TGTGCCAGCAGCTTAGCAGGGCCCCGCTATGGCTACACCTTC. It encodes CASSLAGPRYGYTF.

This chain uses TRBV20-1 with TRBJ1-4; possible D gene TRBD1, 6 bases. The germline gives CDR1 DFQATT, CDR2 SNEGSKA (reference sequence). V lost 0 bases, J lost 8 bases, and 13 bases lay in between. This CDR3 is built from 14 residues. The CDR3 DNA is TGCAGTGCTAGAGACAGGGCCGGGGGCGAAAAACTGTTTTTT. Translating it yields CSARDRAGGEKLFF.

This clonotype was found a few times. The CDR3 DNA sequence: TGTGCCAGCAGCTTGTATCCGGCGACCTACGAGCAGTACTTC. This codes for CASSLYPATYEQYF. The chain combines TRBV5-8 with TRBJ2-5; no clear D gene. The better agreement between TRBJ2-7 and the DNA end casts doubt on the J call. Germline CDR1 SGHTS, CDR2 YDEGEE. The CDR3 runs to 14 residues.

This clonotype was observed a handful of times. Here the CDR3 reads CSARDRQRGAHEQYF. CDR3 bases: TGCAGTGCTAGAGATCGTCAGCGGGGGGCTCACGAGCAGTACTTC. The chain recombines TRBV20-1 with TRBJ2-7; 9 nucleotides align to TRBD2. The J segment lost 5 bases and the V segment lost 0 bases, leaving 8 bases of the junction unmatched. The CDR3 has 15 residues. CDR1 and CDR2 (germline): DFQATT, SNEGSKA (reference sequence).

There are a few counts of this clonotype. The V gene is TRBV7-9, the J gene TRBJ1-4; D gene ambiguous. Germline V CDR1 and CDR2: SEHNR, FQNEAQ (reference sequence). The CDR3 spans 17 residues. The ends were cut back, 4 bases at V and 4 bases at J, with 19 bases in the middle. Here the CDR3 reads CASSSLRAKEVNEKLFF. Here the CDR3 DNA reads TGTGCCAGCAGCTCCCTTAGAGCCAAGGAGGTTAATGAAAAACTGTTTTTT.

This rearrangement joins TRBV12-3 or TRBV12-4 to TRBJ1-1; no firm D call. V was cut by 3 bases and J by 5 bases, with 13 bases left in between. The length of the CDR3 is 14 residues. CDR3 loop: CASSLLFRGTEAFF. The CDR3 nucleotides read TGTGCCAGCAGTTTGCTCTTCAGAGGAACTGAAGCTTTCTTT.

The chain combines TRBV6-2 or TRBV6-3 with TRBJ2-7; 8 nucleotides agree with TRBD2. Germline V CDR1 and CDR2: MNHEY, SVGEGT. This CDR3 contains 14 residues. After removal of 2 bases from V and 3 bases from J, the junction contained 3 bases not matched to a gene. CDR3 sequence: CASSYIGTSYEQYF. The CDR3 DNA reads as TGTGCCAGCAGTTACATCGGGACTAGCTACGAGCAGTACTTC.

The chain couples TRBV21-1 to TRBJ2-5; TRBD2 is the table's D call, not checked against the DNA. TRBV21-1 is classified as a pseudogene. The CDR3 runs 14 residues. Here the CDR3 DNA reads TGTGCCAGCAGCAAAGTTGGAGGGGAAGAGACCCAGTACTTC. It is translated as CASSKVGGEETQYF.

This sequence joins TRBV7-9 and TRBJ2-3; D is uncertain. CDR1 and CDR2 (germline): SEHNR, FQNEAQ (reference sequence). V was clipped by 2 bases and J by 0 bases, with 12 bases between them. The length of the CDR3 is 16 residues. Written as DNA, the CDR3 is TGTGCCAGCAGCTTACGGTCCGGATATAGCACAGATACGCAGTATTTT. This translates into CASSLRSGYSTDTQYF.

V and J are TRBV7-2 and TRBJ2-5, with 13 bases that match TRBD2. V lost 4 bases to trimming and J lost 4 bases; unmatched junction nucleotides: 6. In germline, CDR1 is SGHTA, CDR2 FQGNSA. This CDR3 comprises 16 residues. The CDR3 region is CASSSTSGGGGETQYF. The CDR3 nucleotides read TGTGCCAGCAGCTCCACTAGCGGGGGGGGAGGAGAGACCCAGTACTTC. Complete variable domain (other parts from reference TRBV7-2 and TRBJ2-5): GAGVSQSPSNKVTEKGKDVELRCDPISGHTALYWYRQSLGQGLEFLIYFQGNSAPDKSGLPSDRFSAERTGGSVSTLTIQRTQQEDSAVYLCASSSTSGGGGETQYFGPGTRLLVL.

This clonotype was found many times. The chain recombines TRBV9 with TRBJ2-1, with D possibly being TRBD2 (6 bases). Deletions cut 1 base from V and 10 bases from J, with 12 bases between. The CDR3 has 13 amino acids. Germline assignment: CDR1 SGDLS and CDR2 YYNGEE. The CDR3 spells CASSVLGRGEQFF. CDR3 DNA: TGTGCCAGCAGCGTACTCGGTCGGGGGGAGCAGTTCTTC.

This clonotype occurred a few times. The chain couples TRBV5-1 to TRBJ2-3; 11 bases match TRBD2. Looked up from germline, CDR1 is SGHRS and CDR2 is YFSETQ. The CDR3 has 14 amino acids. V lost 2 bases and J lost 7; bases outside the gene matches: 3. CDR3 amino acids: CASSFTSGGYTQYF. CDR3 in DNA: TGCGCCAGCAGCTTTACTAGCGGGGGATATACGCAGTATTTT.

A few counts support this clonotype. V and J are TRBV29-1 and TRBJ2-3; weak D call: TRBD1 (6 bases). V lost 0 bases to trimming and J lost 3 bases, with 7 bases between them. Germline CDR1 SQVTM, CDR2 ANQGSEA. CDR3 length: 13 residues. CDR3 residues: CSVEERGTDTQYF. DNA for the CDR3: TGCAGCGTTGAAGAAAGGGGGACAGATACGCAGTATTTT.

This clonotype showed up just once. A junction boundary mismatches the germline segment, possibly from a read error. This rearrangement joins TRBV7-9 to TRBJ2-5, with D unclear. Looked up from germline, CDR1 is SEHNR and CDR2 is FQNEAQ (reference sequence). The length of the CDR3 is 11 residues. The CDR3 is CASSLAETHYF. DNA for the CDR3: TGTGCCAGCAGCTTAGCAGAGACCCACTACTTC.

This clonotype was detected only a few times. The rearrangement uses TRBV9 and TRBJ2-4, with D uncertain. The germline CDR1 and CDR2 sequences are SGDLS and YYNGEE. The CDR3 spans 12 residues. V lost 5 bases and J lost 5, with 8 bases in between. CDR3: CASRWWQNIQYF. CDR3 nucleotide sequence: TGTGCCAGCAGGTGGTGGCAAAACATTCAGTACTTC.

This clonotype was seen a handful of times. This chain joins TRBV6-2 or TRBV6-3 and TRBJ2-5; possible D gene TRBD1, 5 bases. The ends were cut back, 4 bases at V and 0 bases at J, with 18 bases in the middle. From germline, CDR1 is MNHEY and CDR2 SVGEGT. The CDR3 contains 17 residues. CDR3 nucleotide sequence: TGTGCCAGCAGTTTTGGGGTTCAGGGCGGCCACCAAGAGACCCAGTACTTC. Translated: CASSFGVQGGHQETQYF.

This clonotype has just a few counts. This chain uses TRBV6-6 with TRBJ2-5; possible D gene TRBD1, 5 bases. The J call may be in error: the DNA end matches TRBJ2-7 better. The germline gives CDR1 MNHNY, CDR2 SVGAGI (reference sequence). This CDR3 contains 16 residues. The CDR3 is CASSPSGALNTYEQYF. The CDR3 nucleotides read TGTGCCAGCAGCCCGTCTGGGGCACTTAATACCTACGAGCAGTACTTC.